This T cell receptor beta chain was captured in a study of cytomegalovirus exposure and HLA in healthy donors. Study-wide points: A later analysis reportedly found that, within productive TCRs, an Asian-associated ancestry cluster had fewer N-insertions than the mean observed across the 666 donors. Later analysis found that TCR beta chains associated with HLA were more clonally expanded than other, equally common chains. TCR beta chain V- and J-gene trimming was linked, in a later analysis, to a missense variant in DCLRE1C.

CDR1 and CDR2 (germline): SGHRS, YFSETQ. There are 16 residues in the CDR3. The V gene end was trimmed by 4 bases and the J gene end by 2 bases; junction bases not matched to a gene: 7. As regards this clone: Its specificity is unknown.

It was with 60 Vbeta and 13 Jbeta primers that the PCR ran. The table came from immunoSEQ multiplex PCR; TCRdb's copy has only in-frame clones and leaves some out. The sample includes about 97,000 clones, over 80% of them seen just once. Although they were nominally healthy when sampled, donors likely had unrecorded immune exposures. The sequencing input was PBMCs. This sequence was found in a man between 40 and 49 years old in good health and CMV-seronegative. This chain joins TRBV5-1 and TRBJ2-3; TRBD2 agrees at 10 bases. The CDR3 nucleotides read TGCGCCAGCAGCCTCGGACTAGCGGAGTTCACAGATACGCAGTATTTT. Amino acid sequence: CASSLGLAEFTDTQYF.